Sequencing of this TCR beta chain was carried out in a study of graft-versus-host responses after intestinal transplantation. Study summary: All recipients were transplanted with multivisceral, liver-intestinal, or isolated intestinal grafts.

Using immunoSEQ multiplex PCR, the repertoire was profiled, and TCRdb retains in-frame clones only, with some absent. The table has approximately 90,000 clones, around 83% seen once; the top ten hold around 0.83%. The CDR3 length is 14 residues. Germline V gene lookup returns CDR1 MGHDK and CDR2 SYGVNS. The V and J ends lost 9 bases and 6 bases, in that order; junction bases with no gene match: 10. Comment on this clone: Its antigen is unknown.

The V gene is TRBV25-1, the J gene TRBJ1-4, with 7 bases lining up with TRBD1. The source was unstimulated CD4+ T cells sorted from spleen or lymph node cells, collected before intestinal transplant. This receptor was identified in a human donor who received an intestinal transplant. The CDR3 nucleotides are TGTGCCAGTCAACCCGGGACAGCTCATGAAAAACTGTTTTTT. Its protein is CASQPGTAHEKLFF.